The 21 T cell receptor beta chains below come from one sample, sequenced in a study of Graves' ophthalmopathy and Graves' hyperthyroidism. RNA transcripts yielded amplified TCR beta CDR3 regions. An opening RT-PCR round employed HTBI primers and preceded a second-round multiplex PCR. TCRdb redid the calling of the multiplex PCR reads with MiXCR, one entry per CDR3 protein. The data contain just over 600,000 distinct CDR3 sequences, over 20% of them singletons. Input material: peripheral blood. The receptors come from a woman under 30 with stable Graves' hyperthyroidism. Some clones in this sample may be carry-over from other donors' samples.

This clonotype came up many times. This sequence joins TRBV6-1 and TRBJ1-5; D gene unclear. Deletions cut 7 bases from V and 9 bases from J, with 16 bases between. Per the germline V gene, CDR1 is MNHNS and CDR2 is SASEGT. There are 13 residues in the CDR3. CDR3 sequence (DNA): TGTGCCAGCACCCTAGAAACCCTTCGGCCCCAGCATTTT. Its translation is CASTLETLRPQHF.

This clonotype showed up many times. The V gene is TRBV6-5, the J gene TRBJ2-7, with D perhaps TRBD1 or TRBD2 (5 bases each). V dropped 1 base and J dropped 7 bases, with 14 bases sitting between them. The germline V gene has CDR1 MNHEY and CDR2 SVGAGI. This CDR3 is built from 14 residues. In nucleotides, the CDR3 is TGTGCCAGCAGTTACTTAGACAGCCGAGGGGAGCAGTACTTC. Translation gives CASSYLDSRGEQYF.

This clonotype was counted at least ten times. The chain recombines TRBV6-1 with TRBJ1-6; the match to TRBD1 covers 7 bases. The CDR3 totals 15 residues. The V and J ends lost 5 bases and 6 bases, in that order; junction bases with no gene match: 7. Germline V gene sequence: CDR1 MNHNS, CDR2 SASEGT. The CDR3 nucleotides are TGTGCCAGCAGTAGGACAGGACAAGCTAATTCACCCCTCCACTTT. This sequence encodes CASSRTGQANSPLHF.

This clonotype was detected ten times or more. The V and J genes are TRBV12-3 or TRBV12-4 and TRBJ1-5, with TRBD1 matching over 8 bases. The CDR3 is 16 residues long. Trimming at V came to 3 bases and at J to 2 bases, leaving 6 bases not matched to a gene. Here the CDR3 DNA reads TGTGCCAGCAGTTTTAGACAGGGGAAAGGCAATCAGCCCCAGCATTTT. It encodes CASSFRQGKGNQPQHF.

V usage is TRBV11-2 and J usage is TRBJ2-7; TRBD2 is a possible D gene (6 bases). This CDR3 has 16 residues. Trimming removed 1 base at V and 0 bases at J, with 13 bases between. Germline V gene sequence: CDR1 SGHAT, CDR2 FQNNGV. CDR3: CASSLGGGASSYEQYF. For the CDR3, the DNA is TGTGCCAGCAGCTTAGGGGGCGGGGCGAGCTCCTACGAGCAGTACTTC.

This clonotype was found many times. J is TRBJ1-2 and V is TRBV11-1, with D possibly TRBD1 on 5 matching bases. Trimming cost V 2 bases and J 4 bases, with 20 bases left between them. This CDR3 contains 17 residues. Looked up from germline, CDR1 is SGHAT and CDR2 is FQDESV (reference sequence). This chain's CDR3 is CASSLQDSDFRTYGYTF. Written as DNA, the CDR3 is TGTGCCAGCAGCTTACAAGACAGCGATTTTCGGACCTATGGCTACACCTTC.

This clonotype has a handful of counts. V and J are TRBV18 and TRBJ2-7, with 7 positions matching TRBD1. This CDR3 comprises 14 residues. After removal of 1 base from V and 2 bases from J, the junction contained 2 bases not matched to a gene. Germline CDR1 KGHSH, CDR2 LQKENI. In nucleotides, the CDR3 is TGTGCCAGCTCACCACTTCAGGGGGCCTACGAGCAGTACTTC. Translation gives CASSPLQGAYEQYF.

The chain combines TRBV5-1 with TRBJ1-2, with D unclear. The CDR3 spans 14 residues. Between the trimmed V and J ends, which lost 1 base and 0 bases, there was a span of 7 bases. Germline CDR1 SGHRS, CDR2 YFSETQ. The CDR3 DNA reads as TGCGCCAGCAGCTTGAACACCGCTAACTATGGCTACACCTTC. Its protein is CASSLNTANYGYTF.

This clonotype came up many times. The CDR3 coding sequence is TGTGCCAGCAGTGAAATGTGGACCGCGAACACCGGGGAGCTGTTTTTT. Encoded protein: CASSEMWTANTGELFF. This chain links TRBV6-1 with TRBJ2-2; D is uncertain. The CDR3 contains 16 residues. V gave up 2 bases and J gave up 0 bases, with 10 bases separating them. Looked up from germline, CDR1 is MNHNS and CDR2 is SASEGT.

This clonotype has only a few counts. The chain is built from TRBV12-5 and TRBJ2-2; possible D gene TRBD2, 6 bases. The ends were cut back, 8 bases at V and 1 base at J, with 14 bases in the middle. Germline lookup yields CDR1 LGHNT and CDR2 FRNRAP. This CDR3 spans 15 amino acids. The CDR3 bases are TGTGCTAGTCCGAATAGCGGAAAGAACACCGGGGAGCTGTTTTTT. Translating gives CASPNSGKNTGELFF. Drawing the rest from reference TRBV12-5 and TRBJ2-2, the complete variable domain is DARVTQTPRHKVTEMGQEVTMRCQPILGHNTVFWYRQTMMQGLELLAYFRNRAPLDDSGMPKDRFSAEMPDATLATLKIQPSEPRDSAVYFCASPNSGKNTGELFFGEGSRLTVL.

This clonotype was counted many times. The V call is TRBV7-8, the J call TRBJ1-2, with D unclear. The CDR3 length is 14 residues. The V gene's germline CDR1 is SGHVS and CDR2 FQNEAQ. V was trimmed by 5 bases and J by 3 bases, leaving 13 bases between them. The CDR3 protein is CASSPQHGYYGYTF. CDR3 bases: TGTGCCAGCAGCCCCCAACACGGCTACTATGGCTACACCTTC.

With respect to this clonotype: This clone may be a read error of a much larger clone one base away. The genes are TRBV12-3 or TRBV12-4 and TRBJ1-1; no clear D. There are 13 residues in the CDR3. In DNA, the CDR3 is TGTGCCATCAGTTTAAAGAGCTACACTGAAGCTTTCTTT. Amino acids: CAISLKSYTEAFF.

This clonotype was counted ten times or more. J is TRBJ2-7 and V is TRBV15; D might be TRBD2 (6 bases). Trimming stripped 4 bases from V and 11 bases from J, with 15 bases between. CDR3 size: 12 residues. From germline, CDR1 is LNHNV and CDR2 YYDKDF (reference sequence). The CDR3 nucleotides read TGTGCCACCAGCACCTTCCGGGACTGGAAGTACTTC. This sequence encodes CATSTFRDWKYF. The whole variable domain, remainder taken from reference TRBV15 and TRBJ2-7, is DAMVIQNPRYQVTQFGKPVTLSCSQTLNHNVMYWYQQKSSQAPKLLFHYYDKDFNNEADTPDNFQSRRPNTSFCFLDIRSPGLGDTAMYLCATSTFRDWKYFGPGTRLTVT.

This clonotype has ten or more counts. The V and J genes are TRBV11-2 and TRBJ1-2; the match to TRBD1 covers 7 bases. The ends lost 5 bases at V and 4 bases at J; junction bases unmatched: 13. Germline V lookup: CDR1 SGHAT, CDR2 FQNNGV. CDR3 length: 16 amino acids. CDR3 sequence reads: CASSPMTGSSFYGYTF. DNA of the CDR3: TGTGCCAGCAGCCCGATGACAGGGTCTTCCTTCTATGGCTACACCTTC.

This clonotype was recorded many times. The V gene is TRBV27, the J gene TRBJ1-2; D possibly corresponds to TRBD1 (5 bases). The CDR3 has 14 residues. Germline CDR1 and CDR2: MNHEY and SMNVEV (reference sequence). Trimming shortened V by 5 bases and J by 4 bases, and 14 bases separated the two germline ends. The CDR3, as DNA: TGTGCCAGCAGTCTGACTGGGGACTTCTATGGCTACACCTTC. Its translation: CASSLTGDFYGYTF.

This rearrangement joins TRBV6-1 to TRBJ2-5; possibly TRBD2 for D (5 bases). The CDR3 spans 13 residues. In germline, CDR1 is MNHNS, CDR2 SASEGT. With 5 bases removed from V and 5 bases from J, the gap between germline ends came to 12 bases. The CDR3, as DNA: TGTGCCAGCAGTCGGCTAGCCGGGGAGACCCAGTACTTC. This gives the protein CASSRLAGETQYF.

The rearrangement uses TRBV6-2 or TRBV6-3 and TRBJ2-5; 7 bases line up with TRBD1. V trimming: 7 bases; J trimming: 3 bases; junction bases outside the gene matches: 8. The germline V gene has CDR1 MNHEY and CDR2 SVGEGT. The CDR3 is 14 amino acids. The CDR3 nucleotides read TGTGCCAGCACCCGAACCGGGACAGAAGAGACCCAGTACTTC. Residues: CASTRTGTEETQYF.

This clonotype occurred many times. This chain connects TRBV20-1 to TRBJ1-3, with D hard to call. Per the germline V gene, CDR1 is DFQATT and CDR2 is SNEGSKA (reference sequence). The CDR3 contains 13 residues. The V end lost 3 bases, the J end lost 0 bases, and 6 bases lay between the germline ends. This chain's CDR3 is CSASPSSGNTIYF. For the CDR3, the DNA is TGCAGTGCTAGCCCGAGCTCTGGAAACACCATATATTTT.

This clonotype was seen a few times. For the CDR3, the DNA is TGCGCCAGCAGCCAAGATGGGAAGAACACCGGGGAGCTGTTTTTT. It codes for CASSQDGKNTGELFF. V usage is TRBV4-3 and J usage is TRBJ2-2; D is unclear. Looked up from germline, CDR1 is LGHNA and CDR2 is YSLEER. The CDR3 consists of 15 residues. V dropped 0 bases and J dropped 1 base, with 6 bases sitting between them.

The V gene is TRBV5-1, the J gene TRBJ1-1, with D possibly matching TRBD1 (5 bases). The CDR3 is 14 residues long. Trimming cost V 4 bases and J 0 bases, with 10 bases left between them. Germline CDR1 and CDR2: SGHRS and YFSETQ. CDR3 sequence reads: CASSQGEMNTEAFF. CDR3 coding DNA: TGCGCCAGCAGCCAAGGGGAGATGAACACTGAAGCTTTCTTT.

This clonotype occurred many times. The chain couples TRBV7-3 to TRBJ2-4, with TRBD1 identical over 9 bases. Losses at the gene ends were 5 bases for V and 8 bases for J; bases not matched to a gene: 7. The germline CDR1 and CDR2 sequences are SGHTA and FQGTGA. The CDR3 length is 14 residues. The CDR3 DNA follows: TGTGCCAGCAGCCCTACCCGACAGGGGGACATTCAGTACTTC. As protein: CASSPTRQGDIQYF.